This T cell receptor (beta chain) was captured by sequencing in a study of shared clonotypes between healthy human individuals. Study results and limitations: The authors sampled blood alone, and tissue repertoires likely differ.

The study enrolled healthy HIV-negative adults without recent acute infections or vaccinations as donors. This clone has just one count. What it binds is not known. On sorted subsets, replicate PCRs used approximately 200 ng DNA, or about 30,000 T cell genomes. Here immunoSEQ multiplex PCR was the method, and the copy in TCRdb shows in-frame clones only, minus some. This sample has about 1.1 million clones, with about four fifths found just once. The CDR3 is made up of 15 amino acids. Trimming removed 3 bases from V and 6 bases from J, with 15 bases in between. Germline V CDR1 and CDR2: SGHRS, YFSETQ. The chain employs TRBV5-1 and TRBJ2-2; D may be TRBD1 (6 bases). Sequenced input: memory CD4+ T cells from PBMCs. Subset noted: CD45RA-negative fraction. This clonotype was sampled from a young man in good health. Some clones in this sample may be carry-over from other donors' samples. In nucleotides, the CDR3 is TGCGCCAGCAGCTGGACAGCCTCTGGAGCCGGGGAGCTGTTTTTT. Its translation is CASSWTASGAGELFF.